This T cell receptor (beta chain) was captured by sequencing in a study of cytomegalovirus exposure and HLA in healthy donors. Study conclusions and caveats: Researchers catalogued under 200 TCR beta chains as cytomegalovirus-associated. Later analysis indicated greater clonal expansion among HLA-associated TCR beta chains than among equally common other chains. TCR beta sequences numbering some 17,000 were associated with HLA alleles at 0.05 false discovery rate in a later analysis.

V was clipped by 3 bases and J by 8 bases, with 13 bases between them. The CDR3 spans 13 residues. The germline CDR1 and CDR2 sequences are WNHNN and SYGVQD (reference sequence). PCR was performed using 60 Vbeta and 13 Jbeta primers. Sequenced by immunoSEQ multiplex PCR; TCRdb stores in-frame clones only, minus some. This table holds about 160,000 clones, around four fifths found once. As for this clone: Its antigen is unknown.

V usage is TRBV10-1 and J usage is TRBJ1-2; D gene unclear. This TCR was sampled from a man between 18 and 29 years old in good health and CMV-seropositive. Source material: PBMCs. The CDR3 DNA reads as TGCGCCAGCAGTGACAGACCGGAGAGGGGCTACACCTTC. This codes for CASSDRPERGYTF.